The next 3 T cell receptor beta chains were all read from a single sample in a study of blood T cell repertoires in COVID-19. The table came from immunoSEQ multiplex PCR; TCRdb's copy has only in-frame clones and leaves some out. The sample holds a few hundred thousand clones, over 75% seen once. Sequences were obtained from PBMCs or T cells enriched from blood (not recorded which). These receptor sequences come from a man aged 25 to 45 who had recovered from COVID-19.

This sequence joins TRBV30 and TRBJ2-7; possibly TRBD1 for D (5 bases). CDR1 is GTSNPN, CDR2 SVGIG, per germline (reference sequence). This CDR3 is built from 12 residues. With 4 bases removed from V and 3 bases from J, the gap between germline ends came to 10 bases. The CDR3 bases are TGTGCCTGGACTCAAGGGGACTACGAGCAGTACTTC. Translated, it gives CAWTQGDYEQYF.

This chain connects TRBV7-9 to TRBJ2-2; no clear D gene. Germline V gene lookup returns CDR1 SEHNR and CDR2 FQNEAQ (reference sequence). The CDR3 contains 13 residues. Trimming removed 4 bases from V and 5 bases from J, with 8 bases in between. Here the CDR3 reads CASSSRLTGELFF. Written as DNA, the CDR3 is TGTGCCAGCAGCTCCAGATTGACCGGGGAGCTGTTTTTT. Together with reference TRBV7-9 and TRBJ2-2, the CDR3 gives the full variable domain: DTGVSQNPRHKITKRGQNVTFRCDPISEHNRLYWYRQTLGQGPEFLTYFQNEAQLEKSRLLSDRFSAERPKGSFSTLEIQRTEQGDSAMYLCASSSRLTGELFFGEGSRLTVL.

The chain combines TRBV28 with TRBJ2-1; 16 nucleotides align to TRBD2. This CDR3 has 20 residues. V trimming: 4 bases; J trimming: 1 base; junction bases outside the gene matches: 10. The germline CDR1 and CDR2 sequences are MDHEN and SYDVKM. In nucleotides, the CDR3 is TGTGCCAGCAGTTCACAGAACCCGGGACTAGCGGGAGGGTCCTACAATGAGCAGTTCTTC. Protein sequence: CASSSQNPGLAGGSYNEQFF.